The table lists the clone carrying this T cell receptor beta chain with a few counts. These data belong to a study of T-cell reconstitution after alpha-beta-depleted transplantation in children. Germline CDR1 is MNHEY and CDR2 is SVGEGT. The CDR3 spans 12 residues. V was cut by 5 bases and J by 6 bases, with 8 bases left in between. Researchers prepared the TCRbeta library using unique molecular identifiers, the study reports. Using its own MiXCR run on the PCR reads, TCRdb lists one record per CDR3 protein. The table shows over 550,000 distinct CDR3 sequences, with about 10% occurring only once. Specimen: PBMCs from the stem cell graft donor, collected from the stem cell graft. The V call is TRBV6-2 or TRBV6-3, the J call TRBJ2-4; D could derive from TRBD1 or TRBD2 (5 bases each). This TCR came from a human donor who donated a stem cell graft to a child with acute myeloid leukemia. This CDR3 reads CASSPGRNIQYF. Here the CDR3 DNA reads TGTGCCAGCAGTCCAGGGAGAAACATTCAGTACTTC.